This T cell receptor (beta chain) was documented in a study of shared clonotypes between healthy human individuals. Across the whole study: Researchers drew samples from two women and three men aged 18 to 49.

The CDR3 runs to 14 residues. Looked up from germline, CDR1 is SGHNT and CDR2 is YYREEE (reference sequence). About this clone itself: An end of the junction differs from the germline gene, which may be a read error.

Amplification in unsorted PBMC replicate PCRs started from around 310 ng DNA, which equals some 30,000 T cell genomes. Sequenced by immunoSEQ multiplex PCR; TCRdb stores in-frame clones only, minus some. The data show hundreds of thousands of clones, roughly 72% seen once. The chain recombines TRBV5-4 with TRBJ2-7, with D tentatively TRBD1 or TRBD2 (5 bases each). Sequencing input: PBMCs. The TCR comes from a woman aged 40 to 50 in good health. Some clones in this sample may be carry-over from other donors' samples. The CDR3 nucleotides are TGTGCCAGCAGTCAACCGGGACCTCGCTACGGGCAGTACTTC. This codes for CASSQPGPRYGQYF.